The 29 T cell receptor beta chains given below trace back to one sample, sequenced in a study of OX40 agonist ivuxolimab in advanced cancers. The repertoire was sequenced with immunoSEQ multiplex PCR; TCRdb's copy has only in-frame clones and lacks some. The sample carries some 17,000 clones, 70% to 90% recorded once. Sequences were derived from CD4+ or CD8+ T cells sorted from blood, sampled in a trial of the OX40 agonist ivuxolimab. The origin of the receptors is an adult with an advanced solid tumor such as melanoma, head and neck, liver or kidney cancer.

CDR3 amino acids: CAISHTDTQYF. CDR3 nucleotide sequence: TGTGCCATCAGCCACACAGATACGCAGTATTTT. The rearrangement uses TRBV10-3 and TRBJ2-3; D is uncertain. This CDR3 is 11 amino acids long. Germline V gene data show CDR1 as ENHRY and CDR2 as SYGVKD. The V and J ends lost 6 bases and 2 bases respectively, with 3 bases between them.

This clone was found once. The V and J genes are TRBV6-1 and TRBJ1-5, with a possible D match to TRBD1 (6 bases). V was clipped by 1 base and J by 0 bases, with 13 bases between them. From germline, CDR1 is MNHNS and CDR2 SASEGT. The length of the CDR3 is 17 residues. CDR3 protein: CASSEVGTNYSNQPQHF. CDR3 nucleotide sequence: TGTGCCAGCAGTGAAGTTGGGACAAATTATAGCAATCAGCCCCAGCATTTT.

V is TRBV11-2 and J is TRBJ2-7, with 8 positions matching TRBD2. V lost 4 bases, J lost 0 bases, and 8 bases stayed unmatched. Germline assignment: CDR1 SGHAT and CDR2 FQNNGV. The CDR3 spans 16 residues. The CDR3 DNA follows: TGTGCCAGCAGCTCGTCCGGGAGGGAGAGCTCCTACGAGCAGTACTTC. Translating it yields CASSSSGRESSYEQYF.

The table lists this clone with a count of one. The chain is built from TRBV5-5 and TRBJ2-1; TRBD2 aligns across 8 bases. Trimming removed 2 bases from V and 12 bases from J; junction bases left unmatched: 1. This CDR3 has 11 residues. The germline V gene has CDR1 SGHKS and CDR2 YYEKEE (reference sequence). CDR3 region: CASSFTSGQFF. The CDR3 DNA reads TGTGCCAGCAGCTTCACTAGCGGGCAGTTCTTC.

The V and J genes are TRBV15 and TRBJ2-1; 13 bases agree with TRBD2. The CDR3 is 17 amino acids. The germline gives CDR1 LNHNV, CDR2 YYDKDF (reference sequence). The junction had 10 bases not matched to a gene; V was cut back by 5 bases and J by 6 bases. The CDR3 DNA sequence: TGTGCCACCAGCGGACTCCCTGGACTAGCGGGAGCCAATGAGCAGTTCTTC. It encodes CATSGLPGLAGANEQFF. Full variable domain (missing parts from reference TRBV15 and TRBJ2-1): DAMVIQNPRYQVTQFGKPVTLSCSQTLNHNVMYWYQQKSSQAPKLLFHYYDKDFNNEADTPDNFQSRRPNTSFCFLDIRSPGLGDTAMYLCATSGLPGLAGANEQFFGPGTRLTVL.

The genes are TRBV30 and TRBJ2-7; 10 bases line up with TRBD2. This CDR3 has 15 residues. With 5 bases clipped from V and 4 bases from J, the junction kept 11 bases outside the gene matches. Germline-derived CDR1 and CDR2 are GTSNPN and SVGIG (reference sequence). Written as DNA, the CDR3 is TGTGCCTGGGGGACCCGGACTAGCGGAGTATACGAGCAGTACTTC. It specifies CAWGTRTSGVYEQYF.

The rearrangement uses TRBV18 and TRBJ1-2; D perhaps matches TRBD1 (5 bases). V gave up 3 bases and J gave up 8 bases, with 16 bases separating them. The CDR3 length is 14 residues. Germline CDR1 reads KGHSH; CDR2 reads LQKENI. In DNA, the CDR3 is TGTGCCAGCTCACCTGACCAGGGCTGGGGGGGCTACACCTTC. Residues: CASSPDQGWGGYTF.

V usage is TRBV7-2 and J usage is TRBJ2-3, with 12 bases that match TRBD2. The V segment lost 5 bases and the J segment 0 bases; nucleotides outside the gene matches: 3. CDR1 and CDR2 from the germline V gene are SGHTA and FQGNSA. The CDR3 loop spans 16 amino acids. CDR3 DNA sequence: TGTGCCAGCAGCACTACTAGCGGGGGGAGCACAGATACGCAGTATTTT. This sequence encodes CASSTTSGGSTDTQYF.

The genes are TRBV4-2 and TRBJ2-1; 7 bases match TRBD2. V dropped 0 bases and J dropped 4; count of bases not matched to a gene: 6. The germline V gene has CDR1 LGHNA and CDR2 YNFKEQ. CDR3 length: 16 amino acids. As DNA, the CDR3 is TGTGCCAGCAGCCAAGAGCGGGCGCGGGGGTACAATGAGCAGTTCTTC. Its translation: CASSQERARGYNEQFF.

V is TRBV7-6 and J is TRBJ2-5; TRBD1 agrees at 9 bases. CDR3 length equals 15 residues. CDR1 SGHVS and CDR2 FNYEAQ come from the germline V gene. V lost 5 bases and J lost 3; bases outside the gene matches: 7. CDR3 coding DNA: TGTGCCAGCAGCCCCTACAGGGGGCGGGAAGAGACCCAGTACTTC. Its protein product is CASSPYRGREETQYF.

The J gene is TRBJ2-7, the V gene TRBV14; maybe TRBD1 (6 bases). The CDR3 loop spans 13 amino acids. V shed 3 bases and J shed 3 bases, with 9 bases lying between them. Germline CDR1 and CDR2: SGHDN and FVKESK. CDR3 protein: CASSQGTHYEQYF. CDR3 DNA sequence: TGTGCCAGCAGCCAGGGGACACACTACGAGCAGTACTTC. The variable domain in full, completed from reference TRBV14 and TRBJ2-7, reads EAGVTQFPSHSVIEKGQTVTLRCDPISGHDNLYWYRRVMGKEIKFLLHFVKESKQDESGMPNNRFLAERTGGTYSTLKVQPAELEDSGVYFCASSQGTHYEQYFGPGTRLTVT.

The V call is TRBV28, the J call TRBJ2-7; the D is unclear. This CDR3 has 13 residues. Trimming pared 5 bases from V and 7 bases from J, leaving 15 bases between. Germline-derived CDR1 and CDR2 are MDHEN and SYDVKM. DNA for the CDR3: TGTGCCAGCAGTCCCCAGCAGGTGGGTGAGCAGTACTTC. Amino acid sequence: CASSPQQVGEQYF.

The chain employs TRBV6-1 and TRBJ2-7, with 8 bases fitting TRBD1. This CDR3 is 13 amino acids long. From germline, CDR1 is MNHNS and CDR2 SASEGT. Unmatched junction bases numbered 7, after V lost 10 bases and J lost 2 bases. CDR3 DNA: TGTGCCATTAGGCCAGGGGGCCCCTACGAGCAGTACTTC. Residues: CAIRPGGPYEQYF.

Sample share makes this clone medium-sized. The rearrangement uses TRBV12-5 and TRBJ2-1; possibly TRBD1 or TRBD2 for D (5 bases each). This CDR3 has 15 amino acids. The ends were cut back, 3 bases at V and 7 bases at J, with 16 bases in the middle. Germline V gives CDR1 LGHNT, CDR2 FRNRAP. This chain's CDR3 is CASGFRDAGSNEQFF. The CDR3 nucleotides are TGTGCTAGTGGTTTCCGGGACGCAGGATCGAATGAGCAGTTCTTC.

In this sample, this clone turned up once. This CDR3 reads CASSVGLAGALETQYF. The CDR3 DNA reads as TGTGCCAGCAGCGTCGGACTAGCGGGAGCTCTAGAGACCCAGTACTTC. The chain couples TRBV9 to TRBJ2-5, with 13 bases aligning to TRBD2. Germline V gives CDR1 SGDLS, CDR2 YYNGEE. V was pared by 2 bases and J by 4 bases, with 5 bases of the junction left unmatched. The CDR3 totals 16 residues.

This clone was picked up one time. This chain uses TRBV7-3 with TRBJ2-1; D is perhaps TRBD2 (5 bases). The CDR3 has 13 residues. Between the trimmed V and J ends, which lost 3 bases and 3 bases, there was a span of 6 bases. Germline-derived CDR1 and CDR2 are SGHTA and FQGTGA. This CDR3 is CASSFEGYNEQFF. The CDR3 DNA follows: TGTGCCAGCAGCTTCGAGGGCTACAATGAGCAGTTCTTC.

V gene TRBV9 combines with J gene TRBJ2-7; D may be TRBD2 (7 bases). The germline CDR1 and CDR2 sequences are SGDLS and YYNGEE. V lost 3 bases and J lost 1, with 14 bases in between. The CDR3 length is 15 residues. CDR3 DNA sequence: TGTGCCAGCAGCGGGGGGCTAGCGGCTTCCTACGAGCAGTACTTC. Translated: CASSGGLAASYEQYF.

By sample share, this clone is medium-sized. V gene TRBV28 combines with J gene TRBJ2-7, with 14 bases aligning to TRBD2. The J segment lost 7 bases and the V segment lost 4 bases, leaving 9 bases of the junction unmatched. The V gene's germline CDR1 is MDHEN and CDR2 SYDVKM. CDR3 size: 16 residues. CDR3 nucleotides: TGTGCCAGCAGTTCAGCCGGGACTAGCGGGAGTTATGAGCAGTACTTC. As protein: CASSSAGTSGSYEQYF.

V and J are TRBV10-1 and TRBJ2-1, with 13 bases lining up with TRBD2. The CDR3 has 17 amino acids. Germline V gives CDR1 WNHNN, CDR2 SYGVQD (reference sequence). The V gene end was trimmed by 3 bases and the J gene end by 4 bases; junction bases not matched to a gene: 6. This CDR3 is CASSDSGTSGNYNEQFF. Here the CDR3 DNA reads TGCGCCAGCAGTGATTCCGGGACTAGCGGGAATTACAATGAGCAGTTCTTC.

The rearrangement uses TRBV27 and TRBJ2-7; tentatively, D is TRBD1 (5 bases). V was trimmed by 4 bases and J by 0 bases, leaving 16 bases between them. The CDR3 length is 16 residues. Germline values: CDR1 MNHEY, CDR2 SMNVEV (reference sequence). The DNA of the CDR3 is TGTGCCAGCAGTTCGGACAATTACTTCAGCTCCTACGAGCAGTACTTC. This translates into CASSSDNYFSSYEQYF.

V is TRBV28 and J is TRBJ1-1; 7 bases align to TRBD1. V lost 7 bases, J lost 1 base, and 3 bases stayed unmatched. Germline-derived CDR1 and CDR2 are MDHEN and SYDVKM. This CDR3 contains 13 residues. The CDR3 here is CASTAGGNTEAFF. The CDR3 DNA follows: TGTGCCAGCACTGCAGGGGGGAACACTGAAGCTTTCTTT.

This chain connects TRBV6-5 to TRBJ1-5; D is unresolved. Germline loops: CDR1 MNHEY, CDR2 SVGAGI. Trimming shortened V by 6 bases and J by 7 bases, and 10 bases separated the two germline ends. The CDR3 is 12 residues long. This CDR3 is CASSHPGQPQHF. The CDR3 DNA reads TGTGCCAGCAGCCACCCCGGACAGCCCCAGCATTTT.

The rearrangement uses TRBV9 and TRBJ2-2; D remains unclear. CDR3 size: 12 residues. Per germline, CDR1 SGDLS and CDR2 YYNGEE. V shed 4 bases and J shed 1 base, with 2 bases lying between them. CDR3 sequence (DNA): TGTGCCAGCAGCATGAACACCGGGGAGCTGTTTTTT. Amino acid sequence: CASSMNTGELFF.

The chain couples TRBV11-2 to TRBJ1-2; D remains unclear. The germline CDR1 and CDR2 sequences are SGHAT and FQNNGV. This CDR3 is 13 amino acids long. V was pared by 5 bases and J by 4 bases, with 11 bases between. The CDR3 here is CASSQDGRYGYTF. For the CDR3, the DNA is TGTGCCAGCAGCCAGGACGGGCGCTATGGCTACACCTTC.

Remarks on this clone: An end of the junction differs from the germline gene, which may be a read error. The chain has TRBV28 and TRBJ1-2; tentative D call: TRBD1 (6 bases). Per the germline V gene, CDR1 is MDHEN and CDR2 is SYDVKM. The CDR3 extends over 17 amino acids. CDR3 protein: CASTLGFATGVHYGYTF. CDR3 coding DNA: TGTGCCAGCACTTTAGGCTTCGCGACAGGAGTTCACTATGGCTACACCTTC.

This chain uses TRBV5-4 with TRBJ1-1, with TRBD1 matching 7 bases. In germline, CDR1 is SGHNT, CDR2 YYREEE (reference sequence). V shed 3 bases, J shed 4 bases, and the junction held 3 bases outside the gene matches. This CDR3 is built from 13 residues. Here the CDR3 reads CASSSWTGTEAFF. DNA for the CDR3: TGTGCCAGCAGCTCCTGGACAGGCACTGAAGCTTTCTTT.

This clone was found once. The chain is built from TRBV13 and TRBJ2-2; the match to TRBD2 covers 13 bases. Germline V gives CDR1 PRHDT, CDR2 FYEKMQ (reference sequence). V lost 8 bases and J lost 2; bases outside the gene matches: 5. The CDR3 is made up of 16 amino acids. The CDR3 loop is CASGTSGALNTGELFF. CDR3 nucleotides: TGTGCCAGCGGGACTAGCGGGGCCTTAAACACCGGGGAGCTGTTTTTT.

This sequence joins TRBV5-6 and TRBJ1-4; TRBD1 matches 9 bases. V trimming: 0 bases; J trimming: 4 bases; junction bases outside the gene matches: 7. The CDR3 is 17 residues long. Germline CDR1 reads SGHDT; CDR2 reads YYEEEE. CDR3 DNA sequence: TGTGCCAGCAGCTTGGCACTACAGGGGGCCGGTAATGAAAAACTGTTTTTT. The encoded protein is CASSLALQGAGNEKLFF.

The rearrangement links TRBV5-6 to TRBJ2-3; the D gene is possibly TRBD2 (5 bases). V lost 4 bases and J 2 bases, leaving 11 bases between the germline ends. Looked up from germline, CDR1 is SGHDT and CDR2 is YYEEEE. This CDR3 is 14 amino acids long. The DNA of the CDR3 is TGTGCCAGCAGCACCGGGATTCTCACAGATACGCAGTATTTT. Its protein product is CASSTGILTDTQYF. Supplemented by reference TRBV5-6 and TRBJ2-3, the full variable domain reads DAGVTQSPTHLIKTRGQQVTLRCSPKSGHDTVSWYQQALGQGPQFIFQYYEEEERQRGNFPDRFSGHQFPNYSSELNVNALLLGDSALYLCASSTGILTDTQYFGPGTRLTVL.